This T cell receptor beta chain was recorded in a study of blood T cells in healthy people across ages (dated by TCRdb to between 2015 and 2016). At the level of the whole study: In model experiments, template switching captured about one uniquely barcoded TCR beta cDNA molecule for every two T cells. Using deep sequencing normalized with unique cDNA molecular identifiers, the study measured how TCR beta repertoire diversity changes with age. Donors were grouped into four age groups: young (average roughly 16 years), middle-aged (39), aged (around 56) and long-lived (just over 80). Donors of different ages were randomly distributed across sequencing lanes to avoid experimental bias. The study analyzed two additional independent replicas of 1 million unique cDNA reads from the same blood draw for two donors, one aged 18 to 30 and one aged 80 or older.

The investigation overall reported the following: Because donor CMV infection status was unknown, age-related changes in expanded clonotypes were potentially confounded. Observed TCR beta diversity per million T cells fell roughly linearly with age, and a significant reduction was already apparent by age roughly 40. Total diversity estimates from one million sequenced T cells were considered lower bounds and underestimates. A strong correlation was found between observed TCR beta diversity and the percentage of naive T cells measured by flow cytometry. Bulk unsorted PBMC profiling prevented conclusive comparison of naive and antigen-experienced compartments. The long-lived group showed more naive CD4+ T cells, fewer expanded clones and increased TCR diversity than the aged group, suggesting age selection.

The method behind the library was 5' RACE. Sequencing relied on an Illumina HiSeq 2500. A second PCR of roughly 6 to 11 cycles was run with a J-beta primer mix and a sample-barcoded 5' primer. Each TCR beta cDNA molecule received a unique molecular identifier from a template-switch 5' adaptor carrying 12 random nucleotides. At least 2.5 million CDR3-containing paired-end reads were obtained from each sample. All of the RNA was converted into first-strand cDNA using the Mint cDNA synthesis kit, with a TRBC-specific oligonucleotide serving as the primer. All cDNA was treated with uracil-DNA glycosylase and then went through a first 18-cycle PCR with the universal primers M1SS and BC2_uni_R. The paper's data handling went like this. For normalization, 1 million high-quality reads were randomly selected from each sample, with every read carrying a distinct molecular identifier. Reads with shared molecular identifiers were discarded instead of being binned into consensus sequences. MiTCR, run with a Q25 quality threshold and the strictest error-elimination algorithm, handled CDR3 identification, clonotype clustering and error correction. Lower-bound total TCR beta diversity was estimated with a nonparametric unseen species model using Euler transformation. In TCRdb, the public reads were trimmed at Q25 with fastp and aligned with MiXCR, with productive beta chains retained. Each CDR3 protein appears once, grouped with its most common genes and DNA. These V and J calls derive from TCRdb rather than the authors' analysis. The sample table contains about 1.4 million distinct CDR3 sequences; only one count was recorded for roughly 60% of them. The top ten clonotypes cover more than 6% of the sample.

The germline V gene encodes CDR1 DFQATT and CDR2 SNEGSKA (reference sequence). The CDR3, cysteine through phenylalanine, is 12 amino acids long. Only the CDR3 DNA is retained, 36 bases long and in frame from the first base. V loses 3 bases at its end and J loses 11 bases; junction bases beyond the gene matches: 6. A word on this clonotype: The clone's antigen remains unknown. Per-base quality was not reported, and no clone a single base away is much larger than it.

The donors were 40 or so Caucasian individuals from Russia, aged roughly 6 to 95 years, who were systemically healthy. Each donor gave ten milliliters of peripheral blood, drawn into EDTA-treated Vacutainer tubes. Ficoll-Paque density-gradient centrifugation was used to isolate PBMCs, with at least 6 million obtained per sample. Total RNA, at least 5 micrograms per sample, was extracted from PBMCs with Trizol reagent. For every donor, an aliquot of PBMCs went through flow cytometry to measure the percentages of naive CD45RAhigh/CD27high T cells. Recombination connected TRBV20-1 to TRBJ2-5, with 10 central nucleotides matching TRBD1. The sequence was obtained from a man younger than 35 in good health. Sequencing input: blood. The encoded CDR3 is CSARDRGVEQYF. The DNA is TGCAGTGCTAGGGACAGGGGGGTGGAGCAGTACTTC.